This TCR beta chain derives from a study of T cell repertoires in cytomegalovirus infection. Study as a whole: Indications of both CMV infection and matching HLA type were provided by public TCR beta signatures.

At least ten counts were recorded for this clonotype. Its antigen is not known. TCRdb ran MiXCR on the reads and lists one entry per CDR3 protein. The table lists hundreds of thousands of distinct CDR3 sequences, approximately 46% of them singletons, with about 41% in the top ten. Findings of the study overall: Summed frequency of shared TCR beta families picked out CMV carriers who also had the relevant HLA.

CDR1 SGHTA and CDR2 FQGNSA come from the germline V gene. The V end lost 3 bases, the J end lost 2 bases, and 10 bases lay between the germline ends. The CDR3 spans 14 residues. The sequence derives from a human donor in good health (CMV status not recorded). Some clones in this sample may be carry-over from other donors' samples. This sample comprised cultured PBMCs, obtained from culture after CMV antigen stimulation. The chain is built from TRBV7-2 and TRBJ1-2; D gene ambiguous. CDR3 residues: CASSLVATNYGYTF. Written as DNA, the CDR3 is TGTGCCAGCAGCTTGGTCGCCACCAACTATGGCTACACCTTC.